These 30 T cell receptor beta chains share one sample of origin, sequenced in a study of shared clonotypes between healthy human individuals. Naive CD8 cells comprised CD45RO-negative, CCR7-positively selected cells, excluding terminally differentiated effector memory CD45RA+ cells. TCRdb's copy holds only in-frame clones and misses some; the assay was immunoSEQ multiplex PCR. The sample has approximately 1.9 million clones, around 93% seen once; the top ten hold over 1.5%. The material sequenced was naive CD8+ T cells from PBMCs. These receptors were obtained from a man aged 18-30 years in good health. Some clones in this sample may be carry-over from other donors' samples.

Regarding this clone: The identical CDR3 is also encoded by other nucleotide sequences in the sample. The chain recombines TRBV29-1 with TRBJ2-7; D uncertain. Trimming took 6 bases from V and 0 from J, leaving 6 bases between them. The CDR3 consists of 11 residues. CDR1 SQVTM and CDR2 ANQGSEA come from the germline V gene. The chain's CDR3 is CSVRSSYEQYF. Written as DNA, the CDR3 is TGCAGCGTCCGAAGCTCCTACGAGCAGTACTTC.

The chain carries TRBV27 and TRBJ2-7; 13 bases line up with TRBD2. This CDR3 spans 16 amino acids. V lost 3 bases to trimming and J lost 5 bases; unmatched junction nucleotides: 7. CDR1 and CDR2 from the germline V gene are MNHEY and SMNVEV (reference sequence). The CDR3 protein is CASSFLWTSGSHEQYF. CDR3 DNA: TGTGCCAGCAGTTTCCTCTGGACTAGCGGGAGCCACGAGCAGTACTTC.

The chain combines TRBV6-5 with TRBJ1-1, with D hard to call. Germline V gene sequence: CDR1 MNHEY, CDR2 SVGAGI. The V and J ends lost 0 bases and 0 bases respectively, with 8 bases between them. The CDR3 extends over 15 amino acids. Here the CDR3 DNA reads TGTGCCAGCAGTTACTCCTCACGTCTGAACACTGAAGCTTTCTTT. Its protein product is CASSYSSRLNTEAFF.

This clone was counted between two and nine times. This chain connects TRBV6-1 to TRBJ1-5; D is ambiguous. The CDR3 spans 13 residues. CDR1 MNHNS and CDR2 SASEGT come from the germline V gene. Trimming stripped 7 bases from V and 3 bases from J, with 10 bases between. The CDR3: CASTERPNQPQHF. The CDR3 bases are TGTGCCAGCACGGAGAGGCCCAATCAGCCCCAGCATTTT.

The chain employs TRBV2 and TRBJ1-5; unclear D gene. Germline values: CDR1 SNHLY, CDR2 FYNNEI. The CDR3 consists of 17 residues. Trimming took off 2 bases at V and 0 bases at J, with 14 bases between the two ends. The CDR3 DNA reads TGTGCCAGCAGTGAACTCCGAGTTCAGGATAGCAATCAGCCCCAGCATTTT. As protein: CASSELRVQDSNQPQHF.

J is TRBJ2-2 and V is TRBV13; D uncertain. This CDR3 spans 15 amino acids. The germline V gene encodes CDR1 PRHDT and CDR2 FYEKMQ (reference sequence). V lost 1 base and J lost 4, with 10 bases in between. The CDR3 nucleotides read TGTGCCAGCAGCTTAGTTAGGGCGGCCACCGGGGAGCTGTTTTTT. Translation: CASSLVRAATGELFF.

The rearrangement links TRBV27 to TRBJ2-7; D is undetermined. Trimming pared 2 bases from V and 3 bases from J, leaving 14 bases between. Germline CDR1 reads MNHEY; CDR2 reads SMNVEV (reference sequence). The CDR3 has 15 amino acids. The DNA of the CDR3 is TGTGCCAGCAGTTTAAGGGCCGGCACGGGCTACGAGCAGTACTTC. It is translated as CASSLRAGTGYEQYF.

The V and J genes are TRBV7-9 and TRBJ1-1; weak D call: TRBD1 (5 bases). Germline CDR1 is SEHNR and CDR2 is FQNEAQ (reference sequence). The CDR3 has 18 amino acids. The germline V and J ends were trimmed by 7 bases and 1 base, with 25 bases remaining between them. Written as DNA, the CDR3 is TGTGCCAGCAACCTAGATAGCAGAACCAGGGATTCGAACACTGAAGCTTTCTTT. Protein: CASNLDSRTRDSNTEAFF.

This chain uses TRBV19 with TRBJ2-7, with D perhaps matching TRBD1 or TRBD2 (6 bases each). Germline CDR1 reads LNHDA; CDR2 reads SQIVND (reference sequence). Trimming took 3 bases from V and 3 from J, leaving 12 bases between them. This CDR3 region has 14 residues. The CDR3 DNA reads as TGTGCCAGTAGTATGATAGGGGGAGGCTACGAGCAGTACTTC. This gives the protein CASSMIGGGYEQYF.

In DNA, the CDR3 is TGTGCCAGCAGCCCCTGGGTAGGGACTAGCGGATTGAACACCGGGGAGCTGTTTTTT. This gives the protein CASSPWVGTSGLNTGELFF. The rearrangement joins TRBV5-6 to TRBJ2-2; 11 nucleotides line up with TRBD2. V was clipped by 4 bases and J by 1 base; unmatched bases: 12. The germline CDR1 and CDR2 sequences are SGHDT and YYEEEE. The length of the CDR3 is 19 residues.

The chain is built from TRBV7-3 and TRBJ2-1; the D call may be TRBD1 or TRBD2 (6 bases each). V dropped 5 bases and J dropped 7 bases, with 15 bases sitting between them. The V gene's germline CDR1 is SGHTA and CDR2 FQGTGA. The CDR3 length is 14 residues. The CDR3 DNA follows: TGTGCCAGCAGCCAGACCCCGGGGGCGAATGAGCAGTTCTTC. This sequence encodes CASSQTPGANEQFF.

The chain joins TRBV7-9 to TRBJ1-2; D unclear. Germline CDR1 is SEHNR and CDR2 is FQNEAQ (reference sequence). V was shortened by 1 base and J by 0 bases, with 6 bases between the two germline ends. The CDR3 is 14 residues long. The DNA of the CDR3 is TGTGCCAGCAGCTTAGGCCAGCCTAACTATGGCTACACCTTC. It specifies CASSLGQPNYGYTF.

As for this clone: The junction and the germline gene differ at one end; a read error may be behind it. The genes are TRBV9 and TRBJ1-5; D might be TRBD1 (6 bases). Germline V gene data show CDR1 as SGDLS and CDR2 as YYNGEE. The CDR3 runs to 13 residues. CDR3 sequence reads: CASSADRDTLLYF. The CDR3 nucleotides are TGTGCCAGCAGCGCCGACCGGGACACCCTCTTGTATTTT.

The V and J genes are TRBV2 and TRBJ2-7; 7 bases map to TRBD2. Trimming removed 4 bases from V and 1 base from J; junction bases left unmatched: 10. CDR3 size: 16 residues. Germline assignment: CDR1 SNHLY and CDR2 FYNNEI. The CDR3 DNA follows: TGTGCCAGCAGTGGGCGTGGTGGGCGGGAGTCCTACGAGCAGTACTTC. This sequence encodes CASSGRGGRESYEQYF.

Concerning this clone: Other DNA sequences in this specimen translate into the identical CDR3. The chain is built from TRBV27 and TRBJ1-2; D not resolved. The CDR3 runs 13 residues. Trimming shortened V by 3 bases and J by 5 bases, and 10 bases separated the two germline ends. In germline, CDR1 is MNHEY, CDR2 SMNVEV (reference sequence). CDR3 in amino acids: CASSFGHSYGYTF. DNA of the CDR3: TGTGCCAGCAGTTTCGGGCACAGTTATGGCTACACCTTC.

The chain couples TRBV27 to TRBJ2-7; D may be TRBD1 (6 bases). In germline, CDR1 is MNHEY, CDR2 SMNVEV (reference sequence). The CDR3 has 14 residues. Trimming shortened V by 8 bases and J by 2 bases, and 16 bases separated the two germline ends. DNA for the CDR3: TGTGCCAGCGCGAGGGGGATTAGGACCTACGAGCAGTACTTC. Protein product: CASARGIRTYEQYF.

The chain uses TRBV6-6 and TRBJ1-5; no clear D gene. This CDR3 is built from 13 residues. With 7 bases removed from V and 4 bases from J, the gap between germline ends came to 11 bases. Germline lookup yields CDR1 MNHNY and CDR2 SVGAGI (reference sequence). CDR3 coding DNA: TGTGCCAGCACCCCAAACAGAAATCAGCCCCAGCATTTT. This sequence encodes CASTPNRNQPQHF.

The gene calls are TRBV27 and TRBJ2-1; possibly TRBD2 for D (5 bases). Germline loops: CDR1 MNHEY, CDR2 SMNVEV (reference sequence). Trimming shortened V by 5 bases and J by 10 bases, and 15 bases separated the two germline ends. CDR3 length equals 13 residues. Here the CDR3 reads CASSAWTGMEQFF. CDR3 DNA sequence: TGTGCCAGCAGTGCCTGGACTGGCATGGAGCAGTTCTTC.

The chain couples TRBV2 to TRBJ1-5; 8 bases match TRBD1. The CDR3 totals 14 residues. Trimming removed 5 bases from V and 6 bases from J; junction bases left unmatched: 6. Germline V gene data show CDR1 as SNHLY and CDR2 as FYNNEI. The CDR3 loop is CASSRQGRAQPQHF. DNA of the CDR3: TGTGCCAGCAGTCGACAGGGGCGGGCTCAGCCCCAGCATTTT.

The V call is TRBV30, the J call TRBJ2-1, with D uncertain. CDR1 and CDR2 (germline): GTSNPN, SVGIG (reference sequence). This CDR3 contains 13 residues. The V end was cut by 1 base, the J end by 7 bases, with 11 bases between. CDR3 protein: CAWSEGYGNEQFF. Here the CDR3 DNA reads TGTGCCTGGAGTGAAGGCTATGGGAATGAGCAGTTCTTC. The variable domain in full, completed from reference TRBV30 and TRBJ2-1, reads SQTIHQWPATLVQPVGSPLSLECTVEGTSNPNLYWYRQAAGRGLQLLFYSVGIGQISSEVPQNLSASRPQDRQFILSSKKLLLSDSGFYLCAWSEGYGNEQFFGPGTRLTVL.

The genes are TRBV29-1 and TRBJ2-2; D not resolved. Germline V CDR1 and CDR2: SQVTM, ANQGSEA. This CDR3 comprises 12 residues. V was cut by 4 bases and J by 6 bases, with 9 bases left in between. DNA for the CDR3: TGCAGCGTTGTTTGGGTACCCGGGGAGCTGTTTTTT. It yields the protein CSVVWVPGELFF.

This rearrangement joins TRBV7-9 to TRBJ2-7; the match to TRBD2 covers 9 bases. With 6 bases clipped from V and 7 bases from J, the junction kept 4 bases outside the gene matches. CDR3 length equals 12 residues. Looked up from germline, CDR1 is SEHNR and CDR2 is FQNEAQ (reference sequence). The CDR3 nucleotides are TGTGCCAGCAGGTTTAGCGGGAGTGAGCAGTACTTC. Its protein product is CASRFSGSEQYF.

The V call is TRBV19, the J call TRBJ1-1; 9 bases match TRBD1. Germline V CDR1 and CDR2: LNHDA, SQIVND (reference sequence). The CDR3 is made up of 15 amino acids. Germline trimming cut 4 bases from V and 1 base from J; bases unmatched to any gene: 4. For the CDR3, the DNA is TGTGCCAGTAGTAGCCCGGGACAGGGGAACACTGAAGCTTTCTTT. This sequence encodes CASSSPGQGNTEAFF.

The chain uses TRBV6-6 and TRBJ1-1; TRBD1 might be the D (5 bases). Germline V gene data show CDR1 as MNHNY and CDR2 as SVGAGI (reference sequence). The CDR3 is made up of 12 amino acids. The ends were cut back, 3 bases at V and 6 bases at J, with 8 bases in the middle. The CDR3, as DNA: TGTGCCAGCAGTTATTGGGACTCTGAAGCTTTCTTT. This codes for CASSYWDSEAFF.

This chain's CDR3 is CASSFLPGAGQETQYF. Here the CDR3 DNA reads TGTGCCAGCAGTTTTCTTCCGGGAGCGGGTCAAGAGACCCAGTACTTC. J is TRBJ2-5 and V is TRBV27; possibly TRBD2 for D (6 bases). This CDR3 contains 16 residues. Germline loops: CDR1 MNHEY, CDR2 SMNVEV (reference sequence). V was shortened by 3 bases and J by 2 bases, with 16 bases between the two germline ends.

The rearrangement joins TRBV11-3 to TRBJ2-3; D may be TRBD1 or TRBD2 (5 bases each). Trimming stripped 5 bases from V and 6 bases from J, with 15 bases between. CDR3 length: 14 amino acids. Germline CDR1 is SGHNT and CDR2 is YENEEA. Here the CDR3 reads CASSGRGPTDTQYF. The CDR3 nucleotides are TGTGCCAGCAGCGGCCGGGGACCCACGGATACGCAGTATTTT.

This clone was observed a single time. The CDR3 DNA reads as TGTGCCACTACTTTTACTAAGAACACTGAAGCTTTCTTT. This encodes CATTFTKNTEAFF. V is TRBV10-3 and J is TRBJ1-1; D gene uncertain. The germline gives CDR1 ENHRY, CDR2 SYGVKD. The CDR3 is 13 residues long. Trimming shortened V by 10 bases and J by 1 base, and 13 bases separated the two germline ends.

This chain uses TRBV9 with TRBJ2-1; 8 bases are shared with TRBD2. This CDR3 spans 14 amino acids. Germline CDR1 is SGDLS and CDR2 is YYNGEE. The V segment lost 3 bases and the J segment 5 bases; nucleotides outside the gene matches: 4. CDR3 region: CASSAGTRDNEQFF. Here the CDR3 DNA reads TGTGCCAGCAGCGCCGGGACTAGGGACAATGAGCAGTTCTTC.

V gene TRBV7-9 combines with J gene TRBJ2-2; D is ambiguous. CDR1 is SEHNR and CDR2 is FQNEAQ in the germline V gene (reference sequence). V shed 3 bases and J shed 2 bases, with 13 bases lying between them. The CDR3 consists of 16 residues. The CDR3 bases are TGTGCCAGCAGCTTCGAAGGAAACCTTAACACCGGGGAGCTGTTTTTT. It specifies CASSFEGNLNTGELFF. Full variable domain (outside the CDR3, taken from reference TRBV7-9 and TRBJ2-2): DTGVSQNPRHKITKRGQNVTFRCDPISEHNRLYWYRQTLGQGPEFLTYFQNEAQLEKSRLLSDRFSAERPKGSFSTLEIQRTEQGDSAMYLCASSFEGNLNTGELFFGEGSRLTVL.

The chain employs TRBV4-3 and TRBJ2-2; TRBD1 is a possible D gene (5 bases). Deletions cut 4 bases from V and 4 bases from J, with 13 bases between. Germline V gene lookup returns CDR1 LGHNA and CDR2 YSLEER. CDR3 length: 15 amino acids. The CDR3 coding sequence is TGCGCCAGCAGCCGCTCCAGGGTTAGCACCGGGGAGCTGTTTTTT. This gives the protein CASSRSRVSTGELFF.